The 17 T cell receptor beta chains presented below share a single source sample, sequenced in a study of T cell changes during pregnancy in multiple sclerosis. TCRdb keeps only in-frame clones here, not all; method: immunoSEQ multiplex PCR. Of over 55,000 clones listed, roughly 90% were seen once; the top ten hold roughly 2.3%. Sequenced here: peripheral blood, sampled in the first trimester of pregnancy. Receptor source: a female donor with multiple sclerosis, enrolled in a pregnancy study.

This chain links TRBV9 with TRBJ2-7; 8 positions agree with TRBD2. The CDR3 length is 14 residues. V lost 1 base, J lost 4 bases, and 4 bases stayed unmatched. CDR1 is SGDLS, CDR2 YYNGEE, per germline. CDR3 in amino acids: CASSVLASGYEQYF. As DNA, the CDR3 is TGTGCCAGCAGCGTATTGGCTAGCGGGTACGAGCAGTACTTC.

The CDR3 sequence is CSVAWGDTEAFF. The CDR3 DNA reads TGCAGCGTAGCCTGGGGAGACACTGAAGCTTTCTTT. V gene TRBV29-1 combines with J gene TRBJ1-1; D unresolved. The V gene's germline CDR1 is SQVTM and CDR2 ANQGSEA. This CDR3 is built from 12 residues. V lost 6 bases and J lost 3, with 11 bases in between.

This clone was seen only once. The chain uses TRBV29-1 and TRBJ2-7; tentative D call: TRBD2 (5 bases). Germline-derived CDR1 and CDR2 are SQVTM and ANQGSEA. The V end was cut by 3 bases, the J end by 4 bases, with 7 bases between. The CDR3 totals 11 residues. The DNA for the CDR3 is TGCAGCGTTGATTCGGGATACGAGCAGTACTTC. It yields the protein CSVDSGYEQYF.

This clone was detected many times. The rearrangement joins TRBV25-1 to TRBJ2-7; D possibly corresponds to TRBD2 (5 bases). The V end lost 5 bases, the J end lost 2 bases, and 22 bases lay between the germline ends. The CDR3 is made up of 17 amino acids. Germline CDR1 is MGHDK and CDR2 is SYGVNS. CDR3 DNA: TGTGCCAGCAGTCCCATTGGTGAGCGGATGGAACCCTACGAGCAGTACTTC. Translating gives CASSPIGERMEPYEQYF.

The rearrangement uses TRBV7-2 and TRBJ1-1; 7 bases line up with TRBD1. This CDR3 region has 15 residues. With V trimmed by 1 base and J by 5 bases, 7 bases remained unmatched. From germline, CDR1 is SGHTA and CDR2 FQGNSA. CDR3 coding DNA: TGTGCCAGCAGCTTAGTTCAGGGGGTGCAGACTGAAGCTTTCTTT. Its translation: CASSLVQGVQTEAFF.

This chain uses TRBV29-1 with TRBJ2-7, with D possibly being TRBD2 (5 bases). CDR1 and CDR2 from the germline V gene are SQVTM and ANQGSEA. This CDR3 has 12 amino acids. This CDR3 reads CSGLWAGYEQYF. The CDR3 nucleotides are TGCAGTGGCCTATGGGCGGGCTACGAGCAGTACTTC.

V usage is TRBV5-6 and J usage is TRBJ2-7; TRBD1 is a possible D gene (6 bases). The CDR3 is 16 residues long. The ends were cut back, 2 bases at V and 0 bases at J, with 15 bases in the middle. The V gene's germline CDR1 is SGHDT and CDR2 YYEEEE. The CDR3 region has the DNA TGTGCCAGCAGCTTCTGGGGGCTACTAAGCTCCTACGAGCAGTACTTC. Protein sequence: CASSFWGLLSSYEQYF. The complete variable domain, with remaining parts taken from reference TRBV5-6 and TRBJ2-7, reads DAGVTQSPTHLIKTRGQQVTLRCSPKSGHDTVSWYQQALGQGPQFIFQYYEEEERQRGNFPDRFSGHQFPNYSSELNVNALLLGDSALYLCASSFWGLLSSYEQYFGPGTRLTVT.

This chain links TRBV28 with TRBJ1-2, with D possibly TRBD1 on 6 matching bases. Germline lookup yields CDR1 MDHEN and CDR2 SYDVKM. The CDR3 is made up of 14 amino acids. In DNA form, the CDR3 reads TGTGCAGCACAACAGGGCGGCAATAACTATGGCTACACCTTC. It codes for CAAQQGGNNYGYTF.

V usage is TRBV9 and J usage is TRBJ2-4; TRBD2 matches at 15 bases. CDR1 is SGDLS and CDR2 is YYNGEE in the germline V gene. With 4 bases clipped from V and 8 bases from J, the junction kept 7 bases outside the gene matches. There are 16 residues in the CDR3. The CDR3: CASSIGTSGRRDIQYF. The DNA of the CDR3 is TGTGCCAGCAGCATCGGGACTAGCGGGAGGAGGGACATTCAGTACTTC. Together with reference TRBV9 and TRBJ2-4, the CDR3 gives the full variable domain: DSGVTQTPKHLITATGQRVTLRCSPRSGDLSVYWYQQSLDQGLQFLIQYYNGEERAKGNILERFSAQQFPDLHSELNLSSLELGDSALYFCASSIGTSGRRDIQYFGAGTRLSVL.

The V gene is TRBV7-9, the J gene TRBJ2-1; D may be TRBD2 (5 bases). Trimming took off 5 bases at V and 0 bases at J, with 17 bases between the two ends. CDR1 and CDR2 from the germline V gene are SEHNR and FQNEAQ (reference sequence). The CDR3 covers 17 residues. The CDR3 DNA follows: TGTGCCAGCAGCCGATCCGGGATCCAGAGCTCCTACAATGAGCAGTTCTTC. This codes for CASSRSGIQSSYNEQFF.

The chain recombines TRBV6-5 with TRBJ1-5; no definite D call. Trimming took off 6 bases at V and 4 bases at J, with 7 bases between the two ends. The CDR3 has 12 residues. Germline CDR1 MNHEY, CDR2 SVGAGI. The CDR3 DNA sequence: TGTGCCAGCAGGGCTTGGAATCAGCCCCAGCATTTT. Protein: CASRAWNQPQHF.

This CDR3 reads CAISEAGLGYNEQFF. DNA for the CDR3: TGTGCCATCAGTGAGGCGGGACTCGGATACAATGAGCAGTTCTTC. The J gene is TRBJ2-1, the V gene TRBV10-3; tentatively, D is TRBD2 (6 bases). The germline V and J ends were trimmed by 2 bases and 4 bases, with 12 bases remaining between them. The CDR3 loop spans 15 amino acids. Germline CDR1 reads ENHRY; CDR2 reads SYGVKD.

This clone was recorded a few times. The chain carries TRBV5-6 and TRBJ1-1; D call uncertain. V was pared by 0 bases and J by 7 bases, with 7 bases between. The CDR3 consists of 12 residues. The germline V gene encodes CDR1 SGHDT and CDR2 YYEEEE. DNA of the CDR3: TGTGCCAGCAGCTTGGCGGCAGGTGAAGCTTTCTTT. It encodes CASSLAAGEAFF.

The chain is built from TRBV27 and TRBJ2-7; 14 bases line up with TRBD2. The CDR3 runs to 18 residues. Germline CDR1 and CDR2: MNHEY and SMNVEV (reference sequence). J lost 2 bases, V lost 5 bases, and 11 bases had no gene match. The CDR3 protein is CASSPPRLAGGITYEQYF. CDR3 sequence (DNA): TGTGCCAGCAGTCCCCCTAGACTAGCGGGAGGGATTACCTACGAGCAGTACTTC.

This clone was seen only once. The chain couples TRBV7-3 to TRBJ2-3, with 12 bases lining up with TRBD2. V gave up 5 bases and J gave up 6 bases; unmatched junction bases: 6. The CDR3 length is 15 residues. Germline CDR1 is SGHTA and CDR2 is FQGTGA. Here the CDR3 reads CASSRTSGVYDTQYF. Written as DNA, the CDR3 is TGTGCCAGCAGCCGGACTAGCGGGGTCTACGATACGCAGTATTTT.

The V gene is TRBV9, the J gene TRBJ2-1; 11 nucleotides line up with TRBD2. The ends lost 0 bases at V and 7 bases at J; junction bases unmatched: 9. The CDR3 length is 17 residues. Per the germline V gene, CDR1 is SGDLS and CDR2 is YYNGEE. CDR3 DNA: TGTGCCAGCAGCGTAGGGTTAGCGGGAGGGCCTCAGAATGAGCAGTTCTTC. It translates to CASSVGLAGGPQNEQFF.

This rearrangement joins TRBV28 to TRBJ2-1, with no clear D. CDR1 is MDHEN, CDR2 SYDVKM, per germline. This CDR3 contains 14 residues. V shed 2 bases and J shed 2 bases, with 7 bases lying between them. This CDR3 is CASSLANPYNEQFF. The CDR3 DNA reads TGTGCCAGCAGTTTAGCGAATCCCTACAATGAGCAGTTCTTC.